One T cell receptor beta chain is described in this entry. Its antigen is not yet known. No much larger clone exists at a distance of one base, and base qualities are not known. This entry is derived from a study of blood T cells in healthy people across ages (dated by TCRdb to about 2015). The study in broad terms: In model experiments, template switching captured about one uniquely barcoded TCR beta cDNA molecule for every two T cells. To avoid experimental bias, donors of different ages were distributed randomly across sequencing lanes. Using deep sequencing normalized with unique cDNA molecular identifiers, the study measured how TCR beta repertoire diversity changes with age. Using the same blood draw, the study looked at two additional independent replicas of 1 million unique cDNA reads for two donors, one aged 18 to 29 and the other aged 80 or older. Donors were grouped into four age groups: young (average approximately 15 years), middle-aged (39), aged (approximately 58) and long-lived (over 80).

Findings and caveats that apply to the study as a whole: Bulk unsorted PBMC profiling prevented conclusive comparison of naive and antigen-experienced compartments. Total diversity estimates from one million sequenced T cells were considered lower bounds and underestimates. As age increased, observed TCR beta diversity per million T cells dropped in a roughly linear way, and a significant reduction was already evident by age 40. Compared with the aged group, more naive CD4+ T cells, fewer expanded clones and increased TCR diversity were shown by the long-lived group, suggesting age selection. Donor CMV infection status was unknown, potentially confounding age-related changes in expanded clonotypes. Observed TCR beta diversity correlated strongly with the percentage of naive T cells measured by flow cytometry.

The CDR3 measures 14 amino acids from cysteine to phenylalanine. Left in the record is the CDR3 DNA by itself, 42 bases read in frame from the first base. CDR1 and CDR2 are read off the germline V gene (reference sequence) as SGHKS and YYEKEE. At the junction V is shortened by 4 bases and J by 4 bases, with 12 bases in between. Systemically healthy Caucasian individuals from Russia, 35 to 50 in total and aged about 6 to 100 years, were included as donors. Approximately 10 milliliters of peripheral blood were collected from each donor into EDTA-treated Vacutainer tubes. Ficoll-Paque density-gradient centrifugation was used to isolate PBMCs, with at least 7 million per sample. Total RNA, at least 6 micrograms per sample, was extracted from PBMCs with Trizol reagent. The percentages of naive CD45RAhigh/CD27high T cells were determined by flow cytometry on a PBMC aliquot from every donor. Library construction relied on 5' RACE. Sequencing was performed on an Illumina HiSeq 2500. A second PCR of about 7 to 12 cycles was run with a J-beta primer mix and a sample-barcoded 5' primer. A unique molecular identifier was introduced onto each TCR beta cDNA molecule by a template-switch 5' adaptor carrying 12 random nucleotides. Each sample yielded at least 2.5 million CDR3-containing paired-end reads. First-strand cDNA synthesis was performed from all RNA using the Mint cDNA synthesis kit, with priming by a TRBC-specific oligonucleotide. Following uracil-DNA glycosylase treatment, a first 18-cycle PCR with universal primers M1SS and BC2_uni_R was performed on all cDNA. The published analysis was carried out like this. For normalization, 1 million high-quality reads were randomly selected from each sample, with every read carrying a distinct molecular identifier. Reads sharing molecular identifiers were discarded rather than binned into consensus sequences. CDR3 identification, clonotype clustering and error correction used MiTCR with a Q25 quality threshold and the strictest error-elimination algorithm. A nonparametric unseen species model with Euler transformation was used to estimate lower-bound total TCR beta diversity. TCRdb reanalyzed the raw reads on its own, using fastp at Q25 for trimming and MiXCR for clone calling, and kept in-frame beta chains. Identical CDR3 proteins give one entry, which carries the most common genes and DNA. The V and J calls here are based on TCRdb, not the publication. The sample table lists some 900,000 distinct CDR3 sequences, roughly 50% of them with a count of one. Around 15% of the sample comes from the top ten.

The rearranged segments are TRBV5-5 and TRBJ2-1, with the D segment identity uncertain. This sequence was found in a man aged 30-40 years in good health. Material for sequencing was blood. CDR3 region: CASSRRTEYNEQFF. The sequenced DNA: TGTGCCAGCAGCCGAAGGACGGAATACAATGAGCAGTTCTTC.